A single sample is the source of the 7 T cell receptor beta chains below, sequenced in a study of T cells in localized non-small cell lung cancer. Here immunoSEQ multiplex PCR was the method, and the copy in TCRdb shows in-frame clones only, minus some. Seen here are tens of thousands of clones, less than 90% observed once, and the top ten hold roughly 1.1%. The source was peripheral blood, collected before any cancer treatment. These receptors all come from a woman aged 40-69 years with stage I lung adenocarcinoma.

This clone has only one observation. J is TRBJ1-2 and V is TRBV4-3; D possibly corresponds to TRBD1 (6 bases). The ends were cut back, 3 bases at V and 4 bases at J, with 18 bases in the middle. Germline loops: CDR1 LGHNA, CDR2 YSLEER. This CDR3 is built from 16 residues. The CDR3 coding sequence is TGCGCCAGCAGCCATACCCGGGGGGGCTCAGGCTATGGCTACACCTTC. This encodes CASSHTRGGSGYGYTF.

The chain links TRBV27 to TRBJ2-5; 15 nucleotides match TRBD2. Germline trimming cut 0 bases from V and 5 bases from J; bases unmatched to any gene: 4. The CDR3 length is 17 residues. Per the germline V gene, CDR1 is MNHEY and CDR2 is SMNVEV (reference sequence). The CDR3 spells CASSLSGTSGGIETQYF. The CDR3 DNA is TGTGCCAGCAGTTTATCGGGGACTAGCGGGGGGATCGAGACCCAGTACTTC.

V and J are TRBV7-2 and TRBJ2-4; a possible D gene is TRBD2 (6 bases). Germline CDR1 and CDR2: SGHTA and FQGNSA. This CDR3 has 18 residues. Trimming stripped 1 base from V and 3 bases from J, with 19 bases between. The CDR3 here is CASSLVRTMTSDKNIQYF. The CDR3 region has the DNA TGTGCCAGCAGCTTAGTAAGGACTATGACGTCAGACAAAAACATTCAGTACTTC.

This rearrangement joins TRBV11-3 to TRBJ2-3; TRBD2 might be the D (6 bases). CDR3 size: 15 residues. Germline loops: CDR1 SGHNT, CDR2 YENEEA. Trimming removed 0 bases from V and 0 bases from J, with 7 bases in between. This CDR3 reads CASSLDGTSTDTQYF. For the CDR3, the DNA is TGTGCCAGCAGCTTAGACGGGACTAGCACAGATACGCAGTATTTT.

CDR3 in DNA: TGCGCCAGCAGCCAAGAATACAGGGTCGAAAACACCATATATTTT. This encodes CASSQEYRVENTIYF. The chain recombines TRBV4-3 with TRBJ1-3; TRBD1 is a possible D gene (6 bases). Germline CDR1 reads LGHNA; CDR2 reads YSLEER. The CDR3 is 15 amino acids. The germline V and J ends were trimmed by 0 bases and 6 bases, with 12 bases remaining between them.

The CDR3 here is CASSPRQGLKGTDTQYF. The CDR3 coding sequence is TGTGCCAGCAGCCCAAGACAGGGGTTGAAAGGCACAGATACGCAGTATTTT. V and J are TRBV7-6 and TRBJ2-3; 8 bases align to TRBD1. Per germline, CDR1 SGHVS and CDR2 FNYEAQ. V was pared by 5 bases and J by 1 base, with 11 bases of the junction left unmatched. This CDR3 comprises 17 residues.

The gene calls are TRBV7-2 and TRBJ2-1, with D uncertain. The V end was cut by 5 bases, the J end by 7 bases, with 6 bases between. The CDR3 extends over 11 amino acids. Looked up from germline, CDR1 is SGHTA and CDR2 is FQGNSA. In DNA form, the CDR3 reads TGTGCCAGCAGCCTCGTGAATGAGCAGTTCTTC. This encodes CASSLVNEQFF.